Below, one T cell receptor (beta chain) is given with its context. Its antigen is unknown. The same CDR3 arises from other DNA sequences in this sample as well. The CDR3 is 15 residues long. Germline V gene data show CDR1 as SGHRS and CDR2 as YFSETQ. J gave up 5 bases and V 4 bases, and 7 bases lay outside the gene matches. The data derive from a study of memory CD4+ T cells and cytomegalovirus serostatus. Study in general: Healthy Belgian adult donors included roughly ten CMV-positive and some 24 CMV-negative people.

The sort gate was single viable CD3+CD4+CD8-CD45RO+ cells for memory CD4+ T cells. The study, taken as a whole, reports: Repertoires predicted CMV serostatus with median bootstrapped AUC of 0.95.

Assay used: immunoSEQ multiplex PCR; TCRdb lists only in-frame clones, some missing. The table shows roughly 53,000 clones, with roughly 79% occurring only once. V and J are TRBV5-1 and TRBJ2-3; 10 positions agree with TRBD2. The sequenced sample was memory CD4+ T cells from blood. The TCR comes from an adult in good health and CMV-seronegative. The CDR3 loop reads CASSRSGGAGDTQYF. The CDR3 DNA sequence: TGCGCCAGCAGCAGAAGCGGGGGGGCTGGAGATACGCAGTATTTT.